This is a list of T cell receptor beta chains from one sample in a study of blood T cell repertoires in COVID-19. Profiled with immunoSEQ multiplex PCR; TCRdb holds only in-frame clones, not every one. The table shows over 85,000 clones, with over 75% occurring only once. The sequencing sample was made of peripheral blood. The receptors were gathered from a human donor in a cohort sampled during active COVID-19. CDR3s include the opening cysteine and the closing phenylalanine or tryptophan. Each record gives: CDR3 length, clone size, V gene, J gene, D gene, CDR3 DNA, CDR3 protein. A D gene is named only where the DNA matches it firmly. Expanded clones get a size class; other rows say once, few or many, or leave the size out.

13	NA	TRBV19	TRBJ1-2	NA	TGTGCCAGTAGTCCCGCCGAGGGCTATGGCTACACCTTC	CASSPAEGYGYTF
17	NA	TRBV5-1	TRBJ2-3	NA	TGCGCCAGCAGCTCCCAAACCGGGTCGGGAGTGGCAGATACGCAGTATTTT	CASSSQTGSGVADTQYF
14	NA	TRBV28	TRBJ1-6	NA	TGTGCCAGCAGTTTGGCTTTCAGAAATTCACCCCTCCACTTT	CASSLAFRNSPLHF
16	NA	TRBV15	TRBJ1-1	NA	TGTGCCACCAGCAGAGAGACAGGTTTGTGGAGCACTGAAGCTTTCTTT	CATSRETGLWSTEAFF
12	NA	TRBV24-1	TRBJ2-1	NA	TGTGCCACCAGTGCTCGAGCGGGTGAGCAGTTCTTC	CATSARAGEQFF
13	NA	TRBV4-1	TRBJ2-7	NA	TGCGCCAGCAGCCAAGATGGAGGGTACGAGCAGTACTTC	CASSQDGGYEQYF
18	NA	TRBV9	TRBJ2-5	TRBD2	TGTGCCAGCAGCTTTAGCGGGAGGGCCGTGAGGTTGGGAGAGACCCAGTACTTC	CASSFSGRAVRLGETQYF
16	NA	TRBV6-2/TRBV6-3	TRBJ2-3	NA	TGTGCCAGCAGCACCTCAAGCGGTCGTGTCACAGATACGCAGTATTTT	CASSTSSGRVTDTQYF
14	few	TRBV29-1	TRBJ1-5	NA	TGCAGCGCCTCCGCGGGAGGGGACCATCAGCCCCAGCATTTT	CSASAGGDHQPQHF
14	NA	TRBV4-1	TRBJ2-5	NA	TGCGCCAGCAGCCAAGTTTCAGGGGAAGAGACCCAGTACTTC	CASSQVSGEETQYF
15	NA	TRBV4-1	TRBJ2-5	NA	TGCGCCAGCAGCCCGCTCCCCACTAGATGGGGGACCCAGTACTTC	CASSPLPTRWGTQYF
14	NA	TRBV5-6	TRBJ1-4	NA	TGTGCCAGCAGCTTGGCGGCCCGAGGGGAAAAACTGTTTTTT	CASSLAARGEKLFF
13	NA	TRBV29-1	TRBJ2-7	TRBD2	TGCAGCGTGCGGAGCGGGAATAACTACGAGCAGTACTTC	CSVRSGNNYEQYF
17	NA	TRBV11-2	TRBJ2-4	TRBD2	TGTGCCAGCAGCTTACGACTAGCGGGTCTAGCCAAAAACATTCAGTACTTC	CASSLRLAGLAKNIQYF
16	NA	TRBV13	TRBJ1-5	NA	TGTGCCAGCAGCCTCTCATCACGGGGGGCCTGGCAGCCCCAGCATTTT	CASSLSSRGAWQPQHF
15	NA	TRBV10-3	TRBJ2-1	TRBD1	TGTGCCATCAGTAACCCGGGACAGGGCGGTGGTGAGCAGTTCTTC	CAISNPGQGGGEQFF
14	NA	TRBV11-2	TRBJ1-6	NA	TGTGCCAGCAGCTTAGGACAGAGAGAGTCACCCCTCCACTTT	CASSLGQRESPLHF
15	NA	TRBV19	TRBJ2-3	NA	TGTGCCAGCCGTAGGATGGGGGCCAGCACAGATACGCAGTATTTT	CASRRMGASTDTQYF
16	NA	TRBV5-4	TRBJ2-7	TRBD2	TGTGCCAGCAGCCCAACGGAGCTAGCGGGATTATACGAGCAGTACTTC	CASSPTELAGLYEQYF
15	once	TRBV6-1	TRBJ2-3	NA	TGTGCCAGCAGTGAAGCGCGACTAAGCACAGATACGCAGTATTTT	CASSEARLSTDTQYF
16	NA	TRBV27	TRBJ2-5	TRBD2	TGTGCCAGCCTTCCACGCTGGGGCGGGAGAGAAGAGACCCAGTACTTC	CASLPRWGGREETQYF
18	NA	TRBV15	TRBJ1-3	NA	TGTGCCACCAGCAGAACCGCAGGAAGGCCCCTCTCTGGAAACACCATATATTTT	CATSRTAGRPLSGNTIYF
14	NA	TRBV27	TRBJ1-2	TRBD1	TGTGCCAGCAGTTTTTCCGGGACAGTCTATGGCTACACCTTC	CASSFSGTVYGYTF
16	NA	TRBV7-2	TRBJ2-7	TRBD2	TGTGCCAGCAGCCTCGTAGCGGGAGGGGCATCCTACGAGCAGTACTTC	CASSLVAGGASYEQYF
17	NA	TRBV5-6	TRBJ1-6	NA	TGTGCCAGCAGCTCTCTTCGGCGGGTTGCTGGTAATTCACCCCTCCACTTT	CASSSLRRVAGNSPLHF
14	once	TRBV5-1	TRBJ2-7	NA	TGCGCCAGCAGCTTGGCGACAGTCACCTACGAGCAGTACTTC	CASSLATVTYEQYF
17	once	TRBV5-1	TRBJ2-2	NA	TGCGCCAGCAGCCCTGTGGGGGCTAACGCGAACACCGGGGAGCTGTTTTTT	CASSPVGANANTGELFF
14	NA	TRBV18	TRBJ2-1	TRBD1	TGTGCCAGCTCACCGGGACAGGGGCGGAGTGAGCAGTTCTTC	CASSPGQGRSEQFF
15	NA	TRBV28	TRBJ2-4	TRBD1	TGTGCCAGCAACACAGGGGGCGCTGCCAAAAACATTCAGTACTTC	CASNTGGAAKNIQYF
12	few	TRBV27	TRBJ1-5	NA	TGTGCCAGCAGGTCCCTCGGGGGACCCCAGCATTTT	CASRSLGGPQHF
15	NA	TRBV6-2/TRBV6-3	TRBJ1-1	NA	TGTGCCAGCAGTTACGACCTGTGGGCGAACACTGAAGCTTTCTTT	CASSYDLWANTEAFF
15	NA	TRBV6-5	TRBJ1-3	NA	TGTGCCAGCAGATCGACAGTCCGATCTGGAAACACCATATATTTT	CASRSTVRSGNTIYF
15	NA	TRBV5-1	TRBJ1-5	TRBD1	TGCGCCAGCAGCGCGGGACAGGGGGCAGGTACGCCCCAGCATTTT	CASSAGQGAGTPQHF
14	NA	TRBV12-5	TRBJ2-3	TRBD1	TGTGCTAGTGGTTCAGAACAGGGGACAGATACGCAGTATTTT	CASGSEQGTDTQYF
15	NA	TRBV4-3	TRBJ2-2	TRBD2	TGCGCCAGCAGCCCTGGACTAGCGGACACCGGGGAGCTGTTTTTT	CASSPGLADTGELFF
17	NA	TRBV5-8	TRBJ1-4	NA	TGTGCCAGCAGCTTCTCATCCGGGAGGGTGGATAATGAAAAACTGTTTTTT	CASSFSSGRVDNEKLFF
15	NA	TRBV5-1	TRBJ1-2	NA	TGCGCCAGCAGCTTGGAAGCGGCTCGGGGATACGGCTACACCTTC	CASSLEAARGYGYTF
13	once	TRBV12-3/TRBV12-4	TRBJ1-5	NA	TGTGCCAGTCGCCAGGGTGAATATACGCCCCAGCATTTT	CASRQGEYTPQHF
16	NA	TRBV24-1	TRBJ2-3	TRBD2	TGTGCCACCAGTCCGCGGGGGAAAGGAGGGACAGATACGCAGTATTTT	CATSPRGKGGTDTQYF
15	NA	TRBV5-1	TRBJ2-7	TRBD2	TGCGCCAGCAGTTTCCCGACTAGCGGCAACTACGAGCAGTACTTC	CASSFPTSGNYEQYF
16	NA	TRBV7-9	TRBJ2-1	TRBD1	TGTGCCAGCAGCGGGAGGGACAGGGGGCTTGGCAATGAGCAGTTCTTC	CASSGRDRGLGNEQFF
14	NA	TRBV25-1	TRBJ2-1	TRBD2	TGTGCCAGCCGGGGGGGGCGGGAGGTACTTGAGCAGTTCTTC	CASRGGREVLEQFF
13	NA	TRBV9	TRBJ2-6	NA	TGTGCCAGCAGCGGCAGTGGGGCCAACGTCCTGACTTTC	CASSGSGANVLTF
15	NA	TRBV27	TRBJ2-3	NA	TGTGCCAACCGTTTGAGGGAAAATAGCACAGATACGCAGTATTTT	CANRLRENSTDTQYF
14	NA	TRBV3-1/TRBV3-2	TRBJ2-5	TRBD2	TGTGCCAGCAGCCCTAGCGGGAGTGAGGAGACCCAGTACTTC	CASSPSGSEETQYF
12	NA	TRBV28	TRBJ1-5	NA	TGTGCCAGCAGTTCGTACAATCAGCCCCAGCATTTT	CASSSYNQPQHF
12	once	TRBV10-3	TRBJ1-1	NA	TGTGCCATCCGAGATGGGAACACTGAAGCTTTCTTT	CAIRDGNTEAFF
14	NA	TRBV2	TRBJ2-3	TRBD1	TGTGCCAGCAGTGAAGGACAGGGAACAGATACGCAGTATTTT	CASSEGQGTDTQYF
17	NA	TRBV18	TRBJ2-7	TRBD2	TGTGCCAGCTCACCAGGTTTCGTAGCGGGAGGCGCCTACGAGCAGTACTTC	CASSPGFVAGGAYEQYF